Listed below are T cell receptor beta chains from one sample, sequenced in a study of human T cells and chemical hapten exposure. Using its own MiXCR run on the RACE reads, TCRdb lists one record per CDR3 protein. Of 180,000 or so distinct CDR3 sequences listed, more than 14% are singletons. This material consisted of whole blood, taken in connection with sensitization to the hapten diphenylcyclopropenone (DPC). The receptors derive from a woman in her 30s with alopecia areata. Some clones in this sample may be carry-over from other donors' samples. Each CDR3 is given with its conserved first and last residue. The order of the fields is V gene, clone size, D gene, CDR3 length, J gene, CDR3 DNA, CDR3 protein. The D gene is left open where the match is weak. Not all rows give a size; the values are once, few, many and, for expanded clones, a class.

>TRBV18|few|NA|14|TRBJ2-1
TGTGCCAGCTCACCACTCCAGAGGGTCAATGAGCAGTTCTTC
CASSPLQRVNEQFF
>TRBV7-3|few|TRBD1|16|TRBJ2-3
TGTGCCAGCAGCTTAACGATCGACAGGGGGACAGATACGCAGTATTTT
CASSLTIDRGTDTQYF
>TRBV27|NA|NA|14|TRBJ1-5
TGTGCCAGCAGAGTAACGTGGGACAATCAGCCCCAGCATTTT
CASRVTWDNQPQHF
>TRBV6-5|few|NA|15|TRBJ1-6
TGTGCCAGCAGTTATTTCGGGCAGAATAATTCACCCCTCCACTTT
CASSYFGQNNSPLHF
>TRBV7-2|many|NA|12|TRBJ2-5
TGTGCCAGCAGCCCAGCCCAAGAGACCCAGTACTTC
CASSPAQETQYF
>TRBV28|NA|NA|16|TRBJ1-6
TGTGCCAGCAGCGCAATCGAGACAGCCCCAAATTCACCCCTCCACTTT
CASSAIETAPNSPLHF
>TRBV20-1|few|NA|15|TRBJ1-4
TGCAGTGCTAGAGATCTCGGGAAAACTAATGAAAAACTGTTTTTT
CSARDLGKTNEKLFF
>TRBV9|NA|NA|13|TRBJ2-3
TGTGCCAGCAGCGTAGCGGCGGGAGATACGCAGTATTTT
CASSVAAGDTQYF
>TRBV7-6|NA|NA|15|TRBJ1-2
TGTGCCAGCAGCTCCGGGCCCGAGGGAAACTATGGCTACACCTTC
CASSSGPEGNYGYTF
>TRBV29-1|NA|NA|10|TRBJ1-1
TGCAGCGTTGCTCAGGGAGGCGCTTTCTTT
CSVAQGGAFF
>TRBV12-3/TRBV12-4|NA|TRBD2|15|TRBJ2-3
TGTGCCAGCAGTGACCCTAGCGGGAGCACAGATACGCAGTATTTT
CASSDPSGSTDTQYF
>TRBV21-1|few|NA|15|TRBJ2-1
TGTGCCAGCAGCAAAGACCCGGGACCCCCGAATGAGCAGTTCTTC
CASSKDPGPPNEQFF
>TRBV30|NA|NA|13|TRBJ2-3
TGTGCCTGGAGTGTTGGGGGCACAGATACGCAGTATTTT
CAWSVGGTDTQYF
>TRBV19|NA|NA|12|TRBJ1-4
TGTGCCAGTGGATTATCAAATGAAAAACTGTTTTTT
CASGLSNEKLFF
>TRBV5-1|many|NA|15|TRBJ1-2
TGCGCCAGCAGTTACGGACTGAACAATAACTATGGCTACACCTTC
CASSYGLNNNYGYTF
>TRBV7-3|many|NA|15|TRBJ2-6
TGTGCCAGCAGCGCCAACAGAGCCGGGGCCAACGTCCTGACTTTC
CASSANRAGANVLTF
>TRBV5-4|NA|NA|15|TRBJ2-7
TGTGCCAGCAGCCCTGGAGGGGCAGTCCCCTACGAGCAGTACTTC
CASSPGGAVPYEQYF
>TRBV6-6|few|TRBD1|15|TRBJ1-4
TGTGCCAGCAGGCTTACAGGGGCAACTAATGAAAAACTGTTTTTT
CASRLTGATNEKLFF
>TRBV25-1|NA|NA|15|TRBJ2-2
TGTGCCAGCAGTGTCGGGACGACGAACACCGGGGAGCTGTTTTTT
CASSVGTTNTGELFF
>TRBV10-3|few|NA|13|TRBJ2-5
TGTGCCATCAGCCAGTCTTCGCCGGCGACCCAGTACTTC
CAISQSSPATQYF
>TRBV5-1|NA|TRBD2|16|TRBJ2-3
TGCGCCAGCAGCTCGCCGGGACTAGCGGGGGCAGATACGCAGTATTTT
CASSSPGLAGADTQYF
>TRBV5-1|many|NA|14|TRBJ1-4
TGCGCCAGCAGCACAGGGAGGACAGACGAAAAACTGTTTTTT
CASSTGRTDEKLFF
>TRBV2|NA|NA|13|TRBJ1-1
TGTGCCAGCAGTGTCGGACGCAGCGCCGAAGCTTTCTTT
CASSVGRSAEAFF
>TRBV25-1|NA|NA|12|TRBJ1-4
TGTGCCAGCAGTCCGGGGTGGGAAAAACTGTTTTTT
CASSPGWEKLFF
>TRBV12-5|few|NA|14|TRBJ2-5
TGTGCTAGTGGTTCACAGGGTTGGCAAGAGACCCAGTACTTC
CASGSQGWQETQYF
>TRBV4-1|NA|NA|14|TRBJ1-2
TGCGCCAGCAGCCAAGAGGGCGTGGGGTATGGCTACACCTTC
CASSQEGVGYGYTF
>TRBV5-1|many|TRBD2|17|TRBJ2-1
TGCGCCAGCAGCCGCGAAGGACTAGCGGCCTCCTACAATGAGCAGTTCTTC
CASSREGLAASYNEQFF
>TRBV12-3/TRBV12-4|NA|NA|17|TRBJ1-4
TGTGCCAGCAGTTTAAGAGTAGAGGTTTTAACTAATGAAAAACTGTTTTTT
CASSLRVEVLTNEKLFF
>TRBV19|NA|TRBD1|12|TRBJ1-4
TGTGCCAGTAGGACAGGGGAAGAAAAACTGTTTTTT
CASRTGEEKLFF
>TRBV27|NA|NA|12|TRBJ2-2
TGTGCCAGCAGTTTCCCCACCGGGGAGCTGTTTTTT
CASSFPTGELFF
>TRBV29-1|few|NA|12|TRBJ2-7
TGCAGCGTAGAAAAGGACACCTACGAGCAGTACTTC
CSVEKDTYEQYF
>TRBV5-1|NA|TRBD2|14|TRBJ2-1
TGCGCCAGCAGCTTAAGGACTAGCTACAATGAGCAGTTCTTC
CASSLRTSYNEQFF
>TRBV28|once|NA|13|TRBJ2-7
TGTGCCAGCAGTTTGATACAGATCTACGAGCAGTACTTC
CASSLIQIYEQYF
>TRBV12-3/TRBV12-4|few|NA|14|TRBJ1-5
TGTGCCGGCACCTCCGGGTCAGGGCAATCTCCCCAGCATTTT
CAGTSGSGQSPQHF
>TRBV3-1|NA|TRBD1|13|TRBJ1-1
TGTGCCAGCAGCCCTACACAGGGGACTGAAGCTTTCTTT
CASSPTQGTEAFF
>TRBV19|NA|TRBD1|15|TRBJ1-4
TGTGCCAGTACTCAAAGGGGCAGGGGGAATGAAAAACTGTTTTTT
CASTQRGRGNEKLFF
>TRBV3-1|NA|NA|13|TRBJ1-1
TGTGCCAGCTGCACGGCCCCGAACACTGAAGCTTTCTTT
CASCTAPNTEAFF
>TRBV7-9|many|NA|15|TRBJ2-2
TGTGCCAGCAACCCGGCCGCCCAACCGGCCGGGGAGCTGTTTTTT
CASNPAAQPAGELFF
>TRBV30|few|NA|14|TRBJ2-5
TGTGCCTGGAGTATTTGGGGAACCCAAGAGACCCAGTACTTC
CAWSIWGTQETQYF
>TRBV11-2|many|NA|13|TRBJ1-1
TGTGCCAGCAGCTTACGCCCAAACACTGAAGCTTTCTTT
CASSLRPNTEAFF